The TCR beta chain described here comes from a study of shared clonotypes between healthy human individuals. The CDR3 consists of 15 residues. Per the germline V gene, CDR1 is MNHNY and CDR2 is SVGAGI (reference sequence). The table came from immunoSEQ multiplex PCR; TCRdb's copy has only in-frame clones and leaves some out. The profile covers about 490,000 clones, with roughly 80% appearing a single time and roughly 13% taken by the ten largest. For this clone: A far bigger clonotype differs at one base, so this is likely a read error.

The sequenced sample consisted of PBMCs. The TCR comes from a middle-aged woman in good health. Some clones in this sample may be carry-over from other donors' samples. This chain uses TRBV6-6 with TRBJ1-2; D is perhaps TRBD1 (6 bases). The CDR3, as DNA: TGTGCCAGCAGTCCAAGCCCCACAGGGCACTATGGCAACACCTTC. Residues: CASSPSPTGHYGNTF.